The clone carrying this T cell receptor beta chain was detected ten times or more. These data come from a study of blood T cell repertoires in COVID-19. Study summary: Nucleic acid was either cDNA or gDNA, and it came from T cells, B-cell-depleted T cells, or PBMCs.

Per the original methods: Estimation of nucleated cell counts was performed using reference gene primer amplification. Profiling relied on immunoSEQ multiplex PCR, and the TCRdb table lists in-frame clones only, not all of them. Clonal size and the V and J genes are those of that table, whereas D and trimming came from the DNA. The table lists 150,000 to 200,000 clones, around four fifths of them singletons. In germline, CDR1 is MDHEN, CDR2 SYDVKM. With 5 bases clipped from V and 4 bases from J, the junction kept 6 bases outside the gene matches. The CDR3 sequence is 15 residues long. Residents of about two dozen US areas, aged about 18 to 89 years, made up the participants. Exposed participants came across a COVID-19 case within 2 weeks before study entry.

Sequencing used PBMCs or T cells enriched from blood (not recorded which). The source of this sequence is a man aged 65-85 years who had been exposed to COVID-19. The chain has TRBV28 and TRBJ2-3, with TRBD2 matching 10 bases. The CDR3 coding sequence is TGTGCCAGCAGTCTTCTAGCGGGGGAGGCAGATACGCAGTATTTT. It specifies CASSLLAGEADTQYF.